What follows are 23 T cell receptor beta chains derived from one specimen sequenced in a study of T cell clones after liver transplantation. Data came from immunoSEQ multiplex PCR; TCRdb stores just in-frame clones and leaves some out. Found here are about 80,000 clones, 70% to 85% of them singletons; the top ten hold roughly 0.44%. The sample in question was CD4+ T cells from blood, obtained 45 to 46 months after liver transplant. These receptors all come from a human patient who received a liver transplant. Some T cells could come from the graft donor.

This clone was seen a handful of times. The CDR3: CASSPGLAGGRVGHEQYF. For the CDR3, the DNA is TGTGCCAGCAGTCCCGGACTAGCGGGAGGCCGCGTAGGCCACGAGCAGTACTTC. This chain connects TRBV28 to TRBJ2-7; 14 bases line up with TRBD2. The length of the CDR3 is 18 residues. Germline CDR1 and CDR2: MDHEN and SYDVKM. Trimming took 5 bases from V and 5 from J; bases not matched to a gene: 14.

This clone came up once. The CDR3 loop reads CAWSGSYSNQPQHF. The CDR3 DNA is TGTGCCTGGAGTGGCTCCTATAGCAATCAGCCCCAGCATTTT. V gene TRBV30 combines with J gene TRBJ1-5; D call uncertain. This CDR3 region has 14 residues. Trimming took off 1 base at V and 0 bases at J, with 7 bases between the two ends. Per the germline V gene, CDR1 is GTSNPN and CDR2 is SVGIG (reference sequence).

The genes are TRBV18 and TRBJ2-7; D not resolved. V shed 8 bases and J shed 2 bases, with 7 bases lying between them. The CDR3 has 11 amino acids. Looked up from germline, CDR1 is KGHSH and CDR2 is LQKENI. The DNA of the CDR3 is TGTGCCAGCCGTGGGGCCTACGAGCAGTACTTC. Translating gives CASRGAYEQYF. The variable domain in full, with the rest retrieved from reference TRBV18 and TRBJ2-7, is NAGVMQNPRHLVRRRGQEARLRCSPMKGHSHVYWYRQLPEEGLKFMVYLQKENIIDESGMPKERFSAEFPKEGPSILRIQQVVRGDSAAYFCASRGAYEQYFGPGTRLTVT.

The chain employs TRBV11-2 and TRBJ1-4; tentatively, D is TRBD1 (5 bases). Germline lookup yields CDR1 SGHAT and CDR2 FQNNGV. This CDR3 has 15 amino acids. The germline V and J ends were trimmed by 4 bases and 7 bases, with 16 bases remaining between them. CDR3 nucleotide sequence: TGTGCCAGCAGCTCCCTGGGGACTGGGGGTGAAAAACTGTTTTTT. Translating gives CASSSLGTGGEKLFF. The variable domain in full, with the rest retrieved from reference TRBV11-2 and TRBJ1-4, is EAGVAQSPRYKIIEKRQSVAFWCNPISGHATLYWYQQILGQGPKLLIQFQNNGVVDDSQLPKDRFSAERLKGVDSTLKIQPAKLEDSAVYLCASSSLGTGGEKLFFGSGTQLSVL.

This clone was detected only a few times. The V gene is TRBV29-1, the J gene TRBJ2-5; TRBD1 matches at 9 bases. V dropped 1 base and J dropped 2; count of bases not matched to a gene: 5. The CDR3 has 15 amino acids. Germline V gene sequence: CDR1 SQVTM, CDR2 ANQGSEA. The CDR3 region is CSVEGGQGWQETQYF. Here the CDR3 DNA reads TGCAGCGTTGAAGGGGGACAGGGATGGCAAGAGACCCAGTACTTC. The entire variable domain, with the rest obtained from reference TRBV29-1 and TRBJ2-5, is as follows: SAVISQKPSRDICQRGTSLTIQCQVDSQVTMMFWYRQQPGQSLTLIATANQGSEATYESGFVIDKFPISRPNLTFSTLTVSNMSPEDSSIYLCSVEGGQGWQETQYFGPGTRLLVL.

This chain joins TRBV7-8 and TRBJ1-2; D gene ambiguous. V was trimmed by 5 bases and J by 1 base, leaving 8 bases between them. Germline V gene sequence: CDR1 SGHVS, CDR2 FQNEAQ. This CDR3 region has 13 residues. Written as DNA, the CDR3 is TGTGCCAGCAGCACAAGCTTTAACTATGGCTACACCTTC. As protein: CASSTSFNYGYTF.

This sequence joins TRBV18 and TRBJ1-1, with TRBD1 matching 9 bases. CDR1 is KGHSH and CDR2 is LQKENI in the germline V gene. With 5 bases clipped from V and 3 bases from J, the junction kept 7 bases outside the gene matches. The length of the CDR3 is 15 residues. The CDR3 coding sequence is TGTGCCAGCTCATCAAAACAGGGGGCGGACACTGAAGCTTTCTTT. Its translation is CASSSKQGADTEAFF.

The chain joins TRBV1 to TRBJ2-2; TRBD2 was called by the table and not checked on the DNA. TRBV1 is a pseudogene. The CDR3 consists of 15 residues. The CDR3 loop is CTSSPGVGNTGELFF. CDR3 DNA sequence: TGCACCAGCAGCCCCGGGGTAGGGAACACCGGGGAGCTGTTTTTT.

The rearrangement joins TRBV5-1 to TRBJ2-2, with D possibly matching TRBD2 (5 bases). Germline CDR1 SGHRS, CDR2 YFSETQ. The CDR3 extends over 14 amino acids. V lost 0 bases, J lost 5 bases, and 8 bases lay in between. CDR3 nucleotide sequence: TGCGCCAGCAGCTTGGCCACTAGTACCGGGGAGCTGTTTTTT. It is translated as CASSLATSTGELFF.

The CDR3 DNA reads as TGTGCCAGCAGTTTTGCCCAAGGTGGGAGAAATAGAGAGACCCAGTACTTC. Protein: CASSFAQGGRNRETQYF. The chain couples TRBV28 to TRBJ2-5, with D possibly being TRBD2 (5 bases). Germline assignment: CDR1 MDHEN and CDR2 SYDVKM. The CDR3 has 17 amino acids. Trimming took 3 bases from V and 4 from J, leaving 21 bases between them.

The chain links TRBV5-1 to TRBJ2-5; D gene unclear. The CDR3 spans 14 residues. Germline values: CDR1 SGHRS, CDR2 YFSETQ. V was pared by 0 bases and J by 4 bases, with 10 bases between. The CDR3, as DNA: TGCGCCAGCAGCTTGGCGGCCGGGCGAGAGACCCAGTACTTC. Amino acids: CASSLAAGRETQYF.

Points on this clone: The DNA is omitted, as the CDR3 cannot be located on it reliably, and the CDR3 follows TCRdb's listing. This chain joins TRBV28 and TRBJ1-2; the table's D call, TRBD1, was not checked against the DNA. The V gene's germline CDR1 is MDHEN and CDR2 SYDVKM. From its first to its last residue, the CDR3 has 14 amino acids. CDR3 sequence: CASSSSRQGWGYTF.

The chain couples TRBV7-2 to TRBJ2-5; no definite D call. The CDR3 length is 12 residues. Germline values: CDR1 SGHTA, CDR2 FQGNSA. Trimming removed 5 bases at V and 2 bases at J, with 6 bases between. DNA for the CDR3: TGTGCCAGCAGCCGAGCTCAAGAGACCCAGTACTTC. Translation gives CASSRAQETQYF.

The V and J genes are TRBV7-8 and TRBJ2-1; D remains ambiguous. V was trimmed by 5 bases and J by 0 bases, leaving 14 bases between them. Germline lookup yields CDR1 SGHVS and CDR2 FQNEAQ. This CDR3 region has 16 residues. The CDR3 DNA sequence: TGTGCCAGCAGCCAGGTGGCAACCCTCTCCTACAATGAGCAGTTCTTC. Its protein is CASSQVATLSYNEQFF. The whole variable domain, remainder taken from reference TRBV7-8 and TRBJ2-1, is GAGVSQSPRYKVAKRGQDVALRCDPISGHVSLFWYQQALGQGPEFLTYFQNEAQLDKSGLPSDRFFAERPEGSVSTLKIQRTQQEDSAVYLCASSQVATLSYNEQFFGPGTRLTVL.

The rearrangement uses TRBV27 and TRBJ1-2, with D tentatively TRBD1 (5 bases). V lost 6 bases to trimming and J lost 7 bases, with 18 bases between them. Germline assignment: CDR1 MNHEY and CDR2 SMNVEV (reference sequence). The CDR3 runs 14 residues. CDR3 region: CASRPTGGGLGYTF. The CDR3 region has the DNA TGTGCCAGCAGACCGACGGGGGGGGGACTTGGCTACACCTTC.

V is TRBV10-2 and J is TRBJ2-7, with 7 bases lining up with TRBD2. Trimming removed 6 bases from V and 1 base from J; junction bases left unmatched: 6. The CDR3 is 14 residues long. Germline V gene sequence: CDR1 WSHSY, CDR2 SAAADI. CDR3 coding DNA: TGCGCCAGCAGAGCCTCGGGGGGTTCCTACGAGCAGTACTTC. Protein sequence: CASRASGGSYEQYF.

This clone is medium-sized. V usage is TRBV5-3 and J usage is TRBJ2-7; D ambiguous. TRBV5-3 is identified as an open reading frame with a role that is uncertain. The CDR3 is 11 residues long. The CDR3 DNA sequence: TGTGGGACCAATAGAACCTACGAGCAGTACTTC. This gives the protein CGTNRTYEQYF.

CDR3 coding DNA: TGTGCCAGCAGCAAAGCAGGGGTCTATACTAATGAAAAACTGTTTTTT. The encoded protein is CASSKAGVYTNEKLFF. The rearrangement uses TRBV21-1 and TRBJ1-4; the D call TRBD1 from the table was never checked on the DNA. TRBV21-1 is a documented pseudogene. The CDR3 sequence is 16 residues long.

The rearrangement joins TRBV28 to TRBJ1-5; 7 bases match TRBD1. J was trimmed by 11 bases and V by 5 bases; bases with no gene match: 15. Germline-derived CDR1 and CDR2 are MDHEN and SYDVKM. This CDR3 is 15 amino acids long. In DNA, the CDR3 is TGTGCCAGCAGTGTCCCGGGGGGTCAGGGGGGATCCCAGCATTTT. This translates into CASSVPGGQGGSQHF.

CDR3 loop: CASRREGSYNEQFF. The CDR3 bases are TGTGCCAGCAGGCGGGAGGGCTCCTACAATGAGCAGTTCTTC. V and J are TRBV27 and TRBJ2-1; 9 positions match TRBD2. CDR3 length: 14 residues. The germline CDR1 and CDR2 sequences are MNHEY and SMNVEV (reference sequence). The trim removed 6 bases at V and 0 bases at J, leaving 0 bases unmatched.

The V call is TRBV28, the J call TRBJ1-2; 8 bases line up with TRBD1. Germline CDR1 MDHEN, CDR2 SYDVKM. J was trimmed by 6 bases and V by 5 bases; bases with no gene match: 14. The CDR3 sequence is 16 residues long. The DNA for the CDR3 is TGTGCCAGCAGTCCCCTCCAAGGACAGGGTATTGATGGCTACACCTTC. Protein product: CASSPLQGQGIDGYTF.

This clone came up a few times. At one of its ends the junction is not consistent with the germline gene, which may arise from a read error. The chain couples TRBV7-7 to TRBJ2-1; maybe TRBD2 (5 bases). The CDR3 extends over 13 amino acids. The germline V gene has CDR1 SSHAT and CDR2 FNYEAQ (reference sequence). The CDR3 nucleotides are TGTGCTAGCAGCGACGGGGTTTACAATGAGCAGTTCTTC. Its protein is CASSDGVYNEQFF.

This chain connects TRBV19 to TRBJ1-4; weak D call: TRBD1 (5 bases). Trimming cost V 5 bases and J 0 bases, with 10 bases left between them. This CDR3 contains 15 residues. Germline V gene sequence: CDR1 LNHDA, CDR2 SQIVND (reference sequence). The DNA for the CDR3 is TGTGCCAGTAGTCGACAGAGTGCAACTAATGAAAAACTGTTTTTT. Its protein product is CASSRQSATNEKLFF.